The 31 T cell receptor beta chains in this list originate from one sample, sequenced in a study of blood T cell repertoires in COVID-19. The protocol was immunoSEQ multiplex PCR, while the TCRdb copy is restricted to in-frame clones and leaves out a portion. This table has 270,000 or so clones, around 89% appearing once. What was sequenced was peripheral blood. The receptors shown here come from a man aged 40-49 years with acute or convalescent COVID-19.

The chain combines TRBV9 with TRBJ2-7, with 8 bases aligning to TRBD1. Germline CDR1 and CDR2: SGDLS and YYNGEE. With 4 bases clipped from V and 3 bases from J, the junction kept 6 bases outside the gene matches. This CDR3 has 14 residues. The CDR3 sequence: CASSPQGQGYEQYF. The CDR3 nucleotides are TGTGCCAGCAGCCCCCAAGGACAGGGCTACGAGCAGTACTTC.

Note on this clone: The same CDR3 can be traced to other DNA sequences in this sample. The V and J genes are TRBV12-3 or TRBV12-4 and TRBJ1-6, with TRBD1 matching over 7 bases. The junction had 5 bases not matched to a gene; V was cut back by 5 bases and J by 10 bases. CDR3 length: 13 amino acids. The CDR3 loop reads CASSQLQGSPLHF. As DNA, the CDR3 is TGTGCCAGCAGTCAACTACAGGGGTCACCCCTCCACTTT.

In nucleotides, the CDR3 is TGTGCCAGCAGCTTAGGAAGACTAGCGGTTAACTCCTACGAGCAGTACTTC. Residues: CASSLGRLAVNSYEQYF. The genes are TRBV11-2 and TRBJ2-7; 9 bases fit TRBD2. CDR1 is SGHAT, CDR2 FQNNGV, per germline. The CDR3 loop spans 17 amino acids. V was clipped by 1 base and J by 0 bases; unmatched bases: 7.

This chain connects TRBV20-1 to TRBJ1-1, with D unclear. Per germline, CDR1 DFQATT and CDR2 SNEGSKA (reference sequence). V was trimmed by 4 bases and J by 5 bases, leaving 8 bases between them. The CDR3 consists of 11 residues. The CDR3 sequence is CSAISQTEAFF. The DNA for the CDR3 is TGCAGTGCTATATCGCAGACTGAAGCTTTCTTT.

V is TRBV6-5 and J is TRBJ2-3, with 8 nucleotides matching TRBD1. This CDR3 spans 15 amino acids. The V gene's germline CDR1 is MNHEY and CDR2 SVGAGI. V shed 6 bases and J 4 bases; nucleotides not matched to a gene: 9. CDR3 loop: CASSDRDRWPDTQYF. CDR3 sequence (DNA): TGTGCCAGCAGCGACCGGGACAGGTGGCCAGATACGCAGTATTTT.

This chain links TRBV3-1 (or the pseudogene TRBV3-2) with TRBJ2-1; 13 bases align to TRBD2. Losses at the gene ends were 7 bases for V and 7 bases for J; bases not matched to a gene: 10. Germline V lookup: CDR1 LGHDT, CDR2 YNNKEL (reference sequence). This CDR3 is built from 16 residues. The CDR3: CASTRTSGGPPNEQFF. The CDR3 DNA follows: TGTGCCAGCACCCGGACTAGCGGGGGCCCCCCTAATGAGCAGTTCTTC.

This clone was observed at least ten times. This chain links TRBV14 with TRBJ1-2; a weak D match, TRBD1 (6 bases). Germline lookup yields CDR1 SGHDN and CDR2 FVKESK. CDR3 length equals 15 residues. The ends were cut back, 4 bases at V and 0 bases at J, with 12 bases in the middle. The CDR3 region is CASSPYRDTNYGYTF. DNA for the CDR3: TGTGCCAGCAGCCCGTACAGGGACACTAACTATGGCTACACCTTC.

The rearrangement uses TRBV5-1 and TRBJ1-1, with D possibly TRBD1 on 5 matching bases. Germline CDR1 is SGHRS and CDR2 is YFSETQ. V lost 1 base and J 3 bases, leaving 10 bases between the germline ends. This CDR3 is 14 amino acids long. Here the CDR3 DNA reads TGCGCCAGCAGCTTGATGGAAGGGGACACTGAAGCTTTCTTT. Protein sequence: CASSLMEGDTEAFF.

The V call is TRBV6-5, the J call TRBJ1-1; TRBD1 might be the D (6 bases). Trimming cost V 6 bases and J 5 bases, with 13 bases left between them. The CDR3 runs to 13 residues. CDR1 and CDR2 (germline): MNHEY, SVGAGI. The CDR3 nucleotides are TGTGCCAGCAGCCAGGGGCGGGAGACTGAAGCTTTCTTT. It encodes CASSQGRETEAFF.

The rearrangement links TRBV3-1 (or the pseudogene TRBV3-2) to TRBJ2-7, with a possible D match to TRBD2 (6 bases). V lost 4 bases, J lost 5 bases, and 15 bases lay in between. CDR1 is LGHDT and CDR2 is YNNKEL in the germline V gene (reference sequence). This CDR3 region has 14 residues. The CDR3 DNA follows: TGTGCCAGCAGCCCCTACTTGGGGGGAAACGAGCAGTACTTC. This translates into CASSPYLGGNEQYF.

This chain joins TRBV5-1 and TRBJ2-1, with a tentative D call TRBD1 (6 bases). This CDR3 has 13 amino acids. Trimming removed 1 base at V and 8 bases at J, with 10 bases between. Per germline, CDR1 SGHRS and CDR2 YFSETQ. The CDR3 DNA reads as TGCGCCAGCAGCTTGACAGGGCGGTATGAGCAGTTCTTC. It yields the protein CASSLTGRYEQFF.

A few counts support this clone. V gene TRBV6-5 combines with J gene TRBJ2-1; 7 bases agree with TRBD1. The trim removed 6 bases at V and 9 bases at J, leaving 2 bases unmatched. This CDR3 has 11 residues. Germline V gene lookup returns CDR1 MNHEY and CDR2 SVGAGI. The DNA of the CDR3 is TGTGCCAGCAGAGGGGACAGTGAGCAGTTCTTC. As protein: CASRGDSEQFF.

The J gene is TRBJ2-7, the V gene TRBV27; possibly TRBD1 for D (5 bases). There are 14 residues in the CDR3. V was cut by 7 bases and J by 1 base, with 14 bases left in between. CDR1 is MNHEY and CDR2 is SMNVEV in the germline V gene (reference sequence). CDR3 sequence reads: CASTPGKGSYEQYF. CDR3 DNA sequence: TGTGCCAGCACCCCAGGGAAAGGTTCCTACGAGCAGTACTTC.

The chain couples TRBV10-2 to TRBJ2-1; D unresolved. The germline CDR1 and CDR2 sequences are WSHSY and SAAADI. Trimming left V 2 bases short and J 4 bases short, with 9 bases between. CDR3 length: 14 amino acids. The CDR3, as DNA: TGCGCCAGCAGTGAGCCCCGTAGATACAATGAGCAGTTCTTC. Translated: CASSEPRRYNEQFF.

The gene calls are TRBV10-3 and TRBJ1-6, with D perhaps TRBD1 (6 bases). CDR3 size: 12 residues. The germline V and J ends were trimmed by 9 bases and 10 bases, with 13 bases remaining between them. Germline CDR1 reads ENHRY; CDR2 reads SYGVKD. CDR3 sequence (DNA): TGTGCCATGGGGAATCAGGGGTCACCCCTCCACTTT. Translation: CAMGNQGSPLHF.

The rearrangement joins TRBV11-2 to TRBJ1-1, with a tentative D call TRBD1 (5 bases). The ends were cut back, 8 bases at V and 3 bases at J, with 16 bases in the middle. This CDR3 is built from 14 residues. The germline CDR1 and CDR2 sequences are SGHAT and FQNNGV. CDR3 sequence reads: CASSWGGRDTEAFF. The CDR3 DNA reads TGTGCCAGCTCCTGGGGGGGGAGGGACACTGAAGCTTTCTTT. Full variable domain (remainder filled in from reference TRBV11-2 and TRBJ1-1): EAGVAQSPRYKIIEKRQSVAFWCNPISGHATLYWYQQILGQGPKLLIQFQNNGVVDDSQLPKDRFSAERLKGVDSTLKIQPAKLEDSAVYLCASSWGGRDTEAFFGQGTRLTVV.

V gene TRBV5-4 combines with J gene TRBJ1-4; 7 bases map to TRBD1. CDR3 length: 16 residues. The V segment lost 4 bases and the J segment 0 bases; nucleotides outside the gene matches: 6. Germline CDR1 is SGHNT and CDR2 is YYREEE (reference sequence). Here the CDR3 reads CASSQGQQATNEKLFF. CDR3 bases: TGTGCCAGCAGCCAGGGACAGCAAGCAACTAATGAAAAACTGTTTTTT.

The J gene is TRBJ1-4, the V gene TRBV5-8; 9 bases are shared with TRBD1. Germline V gene sequence: CDR1 SGHTS, CDR2 YDEGEE. The CDR3 runs 17 residues. J lost 6 bases, V lost 4 bases, and 13 bases had no gene match. CDR3 in DNA: TGTGCCAGCAGCCCCGGGACAGGGCAAAGGAGGGATGAAAAACTGTTTTTT. Protein sequence: CASSPGTGQRRDEKLFF.

The chain joins TRBV5-1 to TRBJ2-2; TRBD1 agrees at 10 bases. This CDR3 is built from 15 residues. V shed 4 bases and J 8 bases; nucleotides not matched to a gene: 8. Germline-derived CDR1 and CDR2 are SGHRS and YFSETQ. The CDR3 here is CASSPGQGRSGELFF. CDR3 nucleotide sequence: TGCGCCAGCAGCCCGGGACAGGGGCGATCGGGGGAGCTGTTTTTT.

The rearrangement joins TRBV30 to TRBJ1-6; 7 bases line up with TRBD1. Unmatched junction bases numbered 4, after V lost 3 bases and J lost 2 bases. The CDR3 is 15 amino acids. The germline gives CDR1 GTSNPN, CDR2 SVGIG (reference sequence). CDR3 amino acids: CAWSRDSTYNSPLHF. In nucleotides, the CDR3 is TGTGCCTGGAGCCGGGACAGCACCTATAATTCACCCCTCCACTTT.

This clone has just one count. The gene calls are TRBV5-6 and TRBJ2-4, with D possibly TRBD2 on 5 matching bases. V was shortened by 0 bases and J by 4 bases, with 8 bases between the two germline ends. The CDR3 loop spans 14 amino acids. Germline lookup yields CDR1 SGHDT and CDR2 YYEEEE. This CDR3 reads CASSLARGKNIQYF. The CDR3 DNA reads as TGTGCCAGCAGCTTGGCCCGGGGTAAAAACATTCAGTACTTC.

This clone appeared once. The chain links TRBV7-8 to TRBJ1-5; D not certain. Germline values: CDR1 SGHVS, CDR2 FQNEAQ. V lost 5 bases to trimming and J lost 0 bases, with 14 bases between them. The CDR3 totals 16 residues. The DNA of the CDR3 is TGTGCCAGCAGCCCGCAGCGGGTCCTTAGCAATCAGCCCCAGCATTTT. Its translation is CASSPQRVLSNQPQHF.

The rearrangement links TRBV9 to TRBJ1-1; D is unclear. Deletions cut 5 bases from V and 0 bases from J, with 8 bases between. CDR3 size: 13 residues. Germline-derived CDR1 and CDR2 are SGDLS and YYNGEE. CDR3 in DNA: TGTGCCAGCAGTCTTAATCTGAACACTGAAGCTTTCTTT. Translated: CASSLNLNTEAFF.

This clone was counted a single time. The chain links TRBV5-4 to TRBJ1-1; maybe TRBD1 (5 bases). V was trimmed by 4 bases and J by 2 bases, leaving 15 bases between them. From germline, CDR1 is SGHNT and CDR2 YYREEE (reference sequence). The CDR3 runs to 15 residues. This CDR3 reads CASSNDSRGNTEAFF. The CDR3 nucleotides read TGTGCCAGCAGCAATGACAGCCGAGGAAACACTGAAGCTTTCTTT.

V and J are TRBV18 and TRBJ2-1; 12 bases line up with TRBD1. The CDR3 runs 14 residues. J gave up 10 bases and V 6 bases, and 7 bases lay outside the gene matches. Germline V gene lookup returns CDR1 KGHSH and CDR2 LQKENI. The DNA of the CDR3 is TGTGCCAGCTCGCCGGGACAGGGGGCAGGGGAGCAGTTCTTC. Its translation is CASSPGQGAGEQFF.

This chain connects TRBV9 to TRBJ2-7; weak D call: TRBD2 (6 bases). In germline, CDR1 is SGDLS, CDR2 YYNGEE. Trimming shortened V by 7 bases and J by 2 bases, and 19 bases separated the two germline ends. This CDR3 has 15 residues. CDR3 sequence (DNA): TGTGCCAGCTCGACCGGGGCGCGGGGAACCTACGAGCAGTACTTC. As protein: CASSTGARGTYEQYF.

On this clone itself: Different DNA sequences within this sample yield the same CDR3. The CDR3 here is CASSLRQGYEQYF. Written as DNA, the CDR3 is TGTGCCAGCAGCTTACGACAGGGGTACGAGCAGTACTTC. V and J are TRBV11-3 and TRBJ2-7; TRBD1 aligns across 8 bases. The CDR3 covers 13 residues. From germline, CDR1 is SGHNT and CDR2 YENEEA. Trimming took 2 bases from V and 4 from J; bases not matched to a gene: 1.

CDR3 sequence reads: CAWSVSGVGYTF. The CDR3 DNA reads TGTGCCTGGAGTGTATCAGGGGTCGGCTACACCTTC. The J gene is TRBJ1-2, the V gene TRBV30; D perhaps matches TRBD1 (6 bases). The CDR3 has 12 amino acids. The germline V and J ends were trimmed by 0 bases and 8 bases, with 10 bases remaining between them. Germline CDR1 reads GTSNPN; CDR2 reads SVGIG (reference sequence).

The rearrangement joins TRBV5-1 to TRBJ1-1; D is possibly TRBD1 (5 bases). The CDR3 has 13 residues. From germline, CDR1 is SGHRS and CDR2 YFSETQ. V gave up 0 bases and J gave up 8 bases, with 11 bases separating them. CDR3 protein: CASSLEGVVEAFF. CDR3 bases: TGCGCCAGCAGCTTGGAAGGGGTGGTGGAAGCTTTCTTT.

The chain recombines TRBV24-1 with TRBJ2-3; TRBD2 matches 8 bases. Unmatched junction bases numbered 4, after V lost 3 bases and J lost 0 bases. The germline gives CDR1 KGHDR, CDR2 SFDVKD. The CDR3 loop spans 16 amino acids. The CDR3 nucleotides read TGTGCCACCAGTGATACCGGCGGGGGGAGCACAGATACGCAGTATTTT. Protein sequence: CATSDTGGGSTDTQYF.

This chain connects TRBV6-5 to TRBJ1-5, with D unresolved. Germline CDR1 is MNHEY and CDR2 is SVGAGI. The CDR3 extends over 14 amino acids. The V and J ends lost 0 bases and 2 bases respectively, with 5 bases between them. The CDR3 loop reads CASSYSLGNQPQHF. Written as DNA, the CDR3 is TGTGCCAGCAGTTACTCGTTAGGCAATCAGCCCCAGCATTTT.